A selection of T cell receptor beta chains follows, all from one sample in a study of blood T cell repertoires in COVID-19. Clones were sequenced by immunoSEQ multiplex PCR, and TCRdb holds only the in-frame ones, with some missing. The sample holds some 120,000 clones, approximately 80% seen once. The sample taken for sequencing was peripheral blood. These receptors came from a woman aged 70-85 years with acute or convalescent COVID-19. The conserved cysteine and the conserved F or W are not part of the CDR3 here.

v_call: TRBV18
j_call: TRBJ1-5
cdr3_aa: ASTGDRGSNQPQH

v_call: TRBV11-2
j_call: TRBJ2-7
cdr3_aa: ASSLALAGGYEQY

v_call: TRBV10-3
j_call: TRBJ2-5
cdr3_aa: ATRGLAGDQETQY

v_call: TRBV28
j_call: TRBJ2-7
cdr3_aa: ASSSQGQTYEQY

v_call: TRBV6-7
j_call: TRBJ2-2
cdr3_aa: ASSYTSGGATGELF

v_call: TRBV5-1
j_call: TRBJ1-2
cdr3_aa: ASSLGGQNNYGYT

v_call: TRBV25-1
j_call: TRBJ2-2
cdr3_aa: ASSGEGAPNTGELF

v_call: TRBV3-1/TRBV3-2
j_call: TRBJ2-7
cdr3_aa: ASSQAPTSYEQY

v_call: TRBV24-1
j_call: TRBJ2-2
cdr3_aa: ATSGHSDTGELF

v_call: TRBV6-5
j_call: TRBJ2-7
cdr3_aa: ASSRDTASYEQY

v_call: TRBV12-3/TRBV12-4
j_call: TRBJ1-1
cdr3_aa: ASSFREGTEAF

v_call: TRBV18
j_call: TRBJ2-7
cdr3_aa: ASSPNYRGSYEQY

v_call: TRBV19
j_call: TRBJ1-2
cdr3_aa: ASSPNPSGTDYGYT

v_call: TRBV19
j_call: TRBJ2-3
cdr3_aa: ASSIDWDYTDTQY

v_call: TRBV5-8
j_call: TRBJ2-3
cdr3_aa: ASSWGGIDTQY

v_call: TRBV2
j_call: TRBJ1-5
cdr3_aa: ASSGNRGRQPQH

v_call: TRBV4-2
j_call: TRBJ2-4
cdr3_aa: ASSQDRGGGADKNIQY

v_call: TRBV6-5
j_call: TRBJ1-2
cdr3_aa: ASVSRQGARGYT

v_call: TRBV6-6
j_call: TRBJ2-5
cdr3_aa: ASIPGTTQETQY

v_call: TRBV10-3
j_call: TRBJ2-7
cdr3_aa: AISETGYLYEQY

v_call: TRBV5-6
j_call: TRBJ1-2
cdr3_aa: ASSLGQGYGDYGYT

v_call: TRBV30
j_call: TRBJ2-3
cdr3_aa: AWKKGASTDTQY

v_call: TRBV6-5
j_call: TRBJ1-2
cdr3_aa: ASKREQGPYGYT

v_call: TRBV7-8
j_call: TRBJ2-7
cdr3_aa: ASSLKASGRIYEQY

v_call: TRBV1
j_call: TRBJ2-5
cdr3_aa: TSSPPRGAQETQY

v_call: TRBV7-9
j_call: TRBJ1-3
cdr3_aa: ASSAGGTAGNTIY

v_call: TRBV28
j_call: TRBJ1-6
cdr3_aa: ASRKEEGSVYNSPLH

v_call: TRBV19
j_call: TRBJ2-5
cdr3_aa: ASSIWAGGQETQY

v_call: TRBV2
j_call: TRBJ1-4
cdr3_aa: ASSARQAATNEKLF

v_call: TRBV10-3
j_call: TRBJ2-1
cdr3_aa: AISERGGGFLTGNEQF

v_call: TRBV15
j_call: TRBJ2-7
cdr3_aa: ATSRGGRGGSYEQY

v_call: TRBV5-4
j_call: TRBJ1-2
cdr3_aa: ASSYRTGLYGYT

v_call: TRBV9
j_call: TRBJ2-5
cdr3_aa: ASSFLGQTQETQY

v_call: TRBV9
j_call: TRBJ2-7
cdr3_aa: ASSATGTGASEQY

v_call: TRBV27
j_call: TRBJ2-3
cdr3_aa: ASSLTGTTDTQY

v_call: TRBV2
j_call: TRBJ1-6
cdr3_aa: ASSETGALNSPLH